These 29 T cell receptor beta chains came from one sample sequenced in a study of shared clonotypes between healthy human individuals. Sequenced by immunoSEQ multiplex PCR; TCRdb stores in-frame clones only, minus some. The sample contains some 510,000 clones, 79% of which appear only once. What was sequenced was PBMCs. All receptors derive from a woman between 35 and 50 years old in good health. Some clones in this sample may be carry-over from other donors' samples.

The chain carries TRBV11-3 and TRBJ2-1, with D possibly being TRBD2 (6 bases). V lost 5 bases, J lost 0 bases, and 14 bases lay in between. Germline-derived CDR1 and CDR2 are SGHNT and YENEEA. The CDR3 is made up of 16 amino acids. Here the CDR3 reads CASSLSGLSSYNEQFF. Here the CDR3 DNA reads TGTGCCAGCAGCCTGAGCGGGCTGAGCTCCTACAATGAGCAGTTCTTC. The full variable domain, completed using reference TRBV11-3 and TRBJ2-1, is EAGVVQSPRYKIIEKKQPVAFWCNPISGHNTLYWYLQNLGQGPELLIRYENEEAVDDSQLPKDRFSAERLKGVDSTLKIQPAELGDSAVYLCASSLSGLSSYNEQFFGPGTRLTVL.

This chain joins TRBV7-9 and TRBJ1-6; no firm D call. Trimming pared 0 bases from V and 8 bases from J, leaving 8 bases between. The CDR3 length is 14 residues. CDR1 is SEHNR, CDR2 FQNEAQ, per germline (reference sequence). For the CDR3, the DNA is TGTGCCAGCAGCTTAGCAGCGGGTGATTCACCCCTCCACTTT. This codes for CASSLAAGDSPLHF.

For this clone: The same CDR3 arises from other DNA sequences in this sample as well. The J gene is TRBJ1-5, the V gene TRBV7-2; D might be TRBD1 (6 bases). Per germline, CDR1 SGHTA and CDR2 FQGNSA. The V end was cut by 5 bases, the J end by 3 bases, with 11 bases between. This CDR3 comprises 14 residues. Here the CDR3 reads CASSRDRNNQPQHF. As DNA, the CDR3 is TGTGCCAGCAGCCGCGACAGGAACAATCAGCCCCAGCATTTT.

Only a few counts were recorded for this clone. This sequence joins TRBV27 and TRBJ1-1; possible D gene TRBD1, 6 bases. This CDR3 has 15 amino acids. V shed 5 bases and J shed 5 bases, with 18 bases lying between them. Germline V gene sequence: CDR1 MNHEY, CDR2 SMNVEV (reference sequence). The CDR3 bases are TGTGCCAGCAGTCCTCTCGCAGGGGTCAGGACTGAAGCTTTCTTT. It is translated as CASSPLAGVRTEAFF.

The sample holds many counts of this clone. The same CDR3 arises from other DNA sequences in this sample as well. This chain links TRBV5-1 with TRBJ2-1; 11 bases are a match to TRBD2. This CDR3 has 15 residues. CDR1 SGHRS and CDR2 YFSETQ come from the germline V gene. The V gene end was trimmed by 0 bases and the J gene end by 7 bases; junction bases not matched to a gene: 3. The CDR3 region has the DNA TGCGCCAGCAGCTTGGGGCTAGCGGGAGGTAATGAGCAGTTCTTC. Translating it yields CASSLGLAGGNEQFF. Together with reference TRBV5-1 and TRBJ2-1, the CDR3 gives the full variable domain: KAGVTQTPRYLIKTRGQQVTLSCSPISGHRSVSWYQQTPGQGLQFLFEYFSETQRNKGNFPGRFSGRQFSNSRSEMNVSTLELGDSALYLCASSLGLAGGNEQFFGPGTRLTVL.

Regarding this clone: This specimen includes other DNA sequences encoding the same CDR3. The chain combines TRBV6-5 with TRBJ2-7, with 7 bases identical to TRBD1. Germline V CDR1 and CDR2: MNHEY, SVGAGI. The CDR3 runs to 12 residues. J gave up 4 bases and V 4 bases, and 1 base lay outside the gene matches. CDR3 sequence reads: CASSLTGYEQYF. CDR3 nucleotides: TGTGCCAGCAGTTTGACAGGGTACGAGCAGTACTTC.

The chain carries TRBV11-3 and TRBJ2-7; no clear D gene. The CDR3 covers 13 residues. V lost 5 bases and J 5 bases, leaving 13 bases between the germline ends. Germline V gene sequence: CDR1 SGHNT, CDR2 YENEEA. The CDR3 nucleotides read TGTGCCAGCAGCCATCTCCTAGGGAACGAGCAGTACTTC. Its protein is CASSHLLGNEQYF.

The chain recombines TRBV9 with TRBJ2-7, with D tentatively TRBD1 or TRBD2 (5 bases each). Germline V gene data show CDR1 as SGDLS and CDR2 as YYNGEE. The V and J ends lost 4 bases and 2 bases respectively, with 13 bases between them. The CDR3 totals 14 residues. The CDR3 region is CASSPGPKAYEQYF. The CDR3 nucleotides are TGTGCCAGCAGCCCGGGACCTAAAGCCTACGAGCAGTACTTC.

The rearrangement joins TRBV7-9 to TRBJ2-1, with D perhaps TRBD1 or TRBD2 (5 bases each). Per germline, CDR1 SEHNR and CDR2 FQNEAQ (reference sequence). CDR3 length equals 13 residues. Deletions cut 1 base from V and 14 bases from J, with 15 bases between. In DNA, the CDR3 is TGTGCCAGCAGCTTAGTGAGGGGCGAAGGGGAGTTCTTC. Protein product: CASSLVRGEGEFF.

The V and J genes are TRBV7-6 and TRBJ2-2, with 9 bases lining up with TRBD1. Germline values: CDR1 SGHVS, CDR2 FNYEAQ. The CDR3 consists of 15 residues. J lost 5 bases, V lost 5 bases, and 6 bases had no gene match. CDR3 bases: TGTGCCAGCAGCACCTGGGACAGGGAGACCGGGGAGCTGTTTTTT. Its protein is CASSTWDRETGELFF.

Turning to this clone: A junction end diverges from the germline sequence, so it may reflect a read error. In the same sample, other DNA sequences code for this CDR3. The chain has TRBV4-2 and TRBJ2-3; D tentatively reads TRBD1 or TRBD2 (5 bases each). The CDR3 is made up of 15 amino acids. In germline, CDR1 is LGHNA, CDR2 YNFKEQ. The CDR3 is CASSQNPGTPDTQYF. The CDR3 DNA is TGTGCTAGCAGCCAAAACCCCGGGACCCCGGATACGCAGTATTTT.

The chain links TRBV6-6 to TRBJ2-7, with TRBD1 matching over 7 bases. The CDR3 covers 14 residues. After removal of 4 bases from V and 2 bases from J, the junction contained 5 bases not matched to a gene. The germline V gene has CDR1 MNHNY and CDR2 SVGAGI (reference sequence). CDR3 amino acids: CASSFWTGPYEQYF. The CDR3 DNA sequence: TGTGCCAGCAGTTTTTGGACAGGCCCCTACGAGCAGTACTTC.

The chain couples TRBV11-2 to TRBJ2-3, with 8 bases aligning to TRBD2. Per germline, CDR1 SGHAT and CDR2 FQNNGV. Unmatched junction bases numbered 8, after V lost 3 bases and J lost 3 bases. CDR3 size: 16 residues. The CDR3 nucleotides are TGTGCCAGCAGCTTCATGGGAGCGGGAGCTACAGATACGCAGTATTTT. This gives the protein CASSFMGAGATDTQYF.

The CDR3 region is CASSGHSESQSRANVLTF. As DNA, the CDR3 is TGTGCCAGCAGCGGGCATAGTGAATCTCAAAGTCGGGCCAACGTCCTGACTTTC. The V gene is TRBV7-6, the J gene TRBJ2-6; D unclear. V was shortened by 5 bases and J by 5 bases, with 22 bases between the two germline ends. Germline loops: CDR1 SGHVS, CDR2 FNYEAQ. CDR3 length: 18 amino acids.

This clone was seen a handful of times. This chain connects TRBV2 to TRBJ1-1; D unresolved. Per the germline V gene, CDR1 is SNHLY and CDR2 is FYNNEI. The CDR3 covers 16 residues. V was pared by 2 bases and J by 0 bases, with 13 bases between. CDR3 nucleotide sequence: TGTGCCAGCAGTGAAAGGAGTCCGGCGATGAACACTGAAGCTTTCTTT. Amino acids: CASSERSPAMNTEAFF.

The gene calls are TRBV28 and TRBJ2-7; 9 nucleotides match TRBD1. There are 15 residues in the CDR3. J gave up 2 bases and V 6 bases, and 8 bases lay outside the gene matches. Germline values: CDR1 MDHEN, CDR2 SYDVKM. CDR3 DNA: TGTGCCAGCAGACACCCCGGGACAGGGACCTACGAGCAGTACTTC. Its protein product is CASRHPGTGTYEQYF.

This sequence joins TRBV2 and TRBJ1-5, with 8 nucleotides matching TRBD1. Losses at the gene ends were 6 bases for V and 4 bases for J; bases not matched to a gene: 5. Germline assignment: CDR1 SNHLY and CDR2 FYNNEI. The CDR3 totals 14 residues. CDR3 loop: CASRSGGGNQPQHF. The CDR3 DNA is TGTGCCAGCAGGTCAGGGGGCGGGAATCAGCCCCAGCATTTT.

The rearrangement links TRBV28 to TRBJ2-7; 10 bases map to TRBD1. Germline V gives CDR1 MDHEN, CDR2 SYDVKM. The CDR3 has 15 residues. J lost 4 bases, V lost 2 bases, and 5 bases had no gene match. The CDR3 DNA sequence: TGTGCCAGCAGTTTAAGGGGACAGGGGAGGTACGAGCAGTACTTC. This gives the protein CASSLRGQGRYEQYF.

V and J are TRBV7-9 and TRBJ2-1; 9 positions agree with TRBD2. The junction had 14 bases not matched to a gene; V was cut back by 6 bases and J by 8 bases. CDR3 size: 16 residues. Germline CDR1 reads SEHNR; CDR2 reads FQNEAQ (reference sequence). DNA for the CDR3: TGTGCCAGCAGTCATAGCGGGAGCGGATCGGAGGATGAGCAGTTCTTC. Amino acids: CASSHSGSGSEDEQFF.

This sequence joins TRBV27 and TRBJ2-7; either TRBD1 or TRBD2 may supply D (5 bases each). The V gene lost 4 bases and the J gene lost 3 bases, with 13 bases spanning the gap. CDR1 is MNHEY and CDR2 is SMNVEV in the germline V gene (reference sequence). This CDR3 spans 14 amino acids. The CDR3 region is CASSSGAANYEQYF. CDR3 sequence (DNA): TGTGCCAGCAGTTCCGGGGCCGCAAACTACGAGCAGTACTTC.

This rearrangement joins TRBV29-1 to TRBJ1-2, with 7 positions matching TRBD1. V shed 3 bases and J 8 bases; nucleotides not matched to a gene: 9. Per germline, CDR1 SQVTM and CDR2 ANQGSEA. CDR3 size: 13 residues. CDR3 sequence reads: CSVERDRVYGYTF. The DNA for the CDR3 is TGCAGCGTTGAGAGAGACAGGGTTTACGGCTACACCTTC.

This clone was picked up many times. CDR3 bases: TGTGCCACCAAAAGAGGTACGGGGAACACTGAAGCTTTCTTT. Its translation: CATKRGTGNTEAFF. The V call is TRBV7-8, the J call TRBJ1-1; D ambiguous. CDR1 is SGHVS and CDR2 is FQNEAQ in the germline V gene. The CDR3 is 14 amino acids. V was trimmed by 10 bases and J by 1 base, leaving 16 bases between them.

V is TRBV7-8 and J is TRBJ1-1, with no clear D. V shed 5 bases and J shed 1 base, with 8 bases lying between them. CDR3 length: 13 residues. Germline CDR1 SGHVS, CDR2 FQNEAQ. CDR3 sequence: CASSLRGNTEAFF. In DNA, the CDR3 is TGTGCCAGCAGCCTCAGAGGGAACACTGAAGCTTTCTTT.

A word on this clone: Other DNA sequences in the same sample also yield this CDR3. DNA for the CDR3: TGTGCCAGCAGTTTAGGCGGCTCCTACAATGAGCAGTTCTTC. This codes for CASSLGGSYNEQFF. The chain has TRBV28 and TRBJ2-1; D gene unclear. Between the trimmed V and J ends, which lost 2 bases and 0 bases, there was a span of 5 bases. CDR1 is MDHEN, CDR2 SYDVKM, per germline. The CDR3 spans 14 residues. Full variable domain (missing parts from reference TRBV28 and TRBJ2-1): DVKVTQSSRYLVKRTGEKVFLECVQDMDHENMFWYRQDPGLGLRLIYFSYDVKMKEKGDIPEGYSVSREKKERFSLILESASTNQTSMYLCASSLGGSYNEQFFGPGTRLTVL.

The V and J genes are TRBV11-2 and TRBJ2-3; D ambiguous. The germline V and J ends were trimmed by 5 bases and 2 bases, with 17 bases remaining between them. Germline CDR1 and CDR2: SGHAT and FQNNGV. The CDR3 sequence is 16 residues long. The CDR3 is CASSRLGQSPTDTQYF. As DNA, the CDR3 is TGTGCCAGCAGCCGGCTGGGTCAGAGCCCCACAGATACGCAGTATTTT. Variable domain in full (rest from reference TRBV11-2 and TRBJ2-3): EAGVAQSPRYKIIEKRQSVAFWCNPISGHATLYWYQQILGQGPKLLIQFQNNGVVDDSQLPKDRFSAERLKGVDSTLKIQPAKLEDSAVYLCASSRLGQSPTDTQYFGPGTRLTVL.

This chain uses TRBV19 with TRBJ2-5; 8 nucleotides match TRBD2. Germline CDR1 reads LNHDA; CDR2 reads SQIVND (reference sequence). The CDR3 spans 15 residues. Trimming took 4 bases from V and 3 from J; bases not matched to a gene: 7. The CDR3 region is CASSTASAGEETQYF. Written as DNA, the CDR3 is TGTGCCAGTAGTACTGCATCAGCGGGAGAAGAGACCCAGTACTTC. The full variable domain, with the rest looked up from reference TRBV19 and TRBJ2-5, is DGGITQSPKYLFRKEGQNVTLSCEQNLNHDAMYWYRQDPGQGLRLIYYSQIVNDFQKGDIAEGYSVSREKKESFPLTVTSAQKNPTAFYLCASSTASAGEETQYFGPGTRLLVL.

V gene TRBV7-3 combines with J gene TRBJ2-7; D is perhaps TRBD2 (5 bases). The CDR3 contains 13 residues. Germline loops: CDR1 SGHTA, CDR2 FQGTGA. Trimming took off 3 bases at V and 5 bases at J, with 11 bases between the two ends. CDR3: CASSFVAGNEQYF. The DNA of the CDR3 is TGTGCCAGCAGCTTTGTCGCGGGCAACGAGCAGTACTTC.

This chain joins TRBV7-8 and TRBJ2-1, with D unclear. The CDR3 has 12 amino acids. Trimming shortened V by 4 bases and J by 7 bases, and 8 bases separated the two germline ends. Germline CDR1 and CDR2: SGHVS and FQNEAQ. The DNA for the CDR3 is TGTGCCAGCAGCTCAAGTGGGAATGAGCAGTTCTTC. It specifies CASSSSGNEQFF.

The chain combines TRBV30 with TRBJ1-1; D ambiguous. Deletions cut 5 bases from V and 1 base from J, with 5 bases between. From germline, CDR1 is GTSNPN and CDR2 SVGIG (reference sequence). CDR3 size: 11 residues. CDR3 DNA sequence: TGTGCCTGGGAGGAGAACACTGAAGCTTTCTTT. It is translated as CAWEENTEAFF.